A selection of T cell receptor beta chains follows, all from one sample in a study of cytotoxic CD8 clonotypes in ibrutinib-treated CLL. Sequencing used immunoSEQ multiplex PCR; TCRdb keeps in-frame clones, though not all of them. Of more than 300,000 clones listed, almost 80% are singletons. The sample consisted of PBMCs, taken before ibrutinib treatment. The receptors shown here come from a human donor with chronic lymphocytic leukemia. The CDR3 runs from the conserved cysteine through the conserved F or W. Each record gives: V gene, D gene, clone size, CDR3 length, J gene, CDR3 DNA, CDR3 protein. The D gene is left open where the match is weak. Only part of the rows carry a size: once, few, many, or a class if the clone is expanded.

V: TRBV30; D: .; size: .; length: 13; J: TRBJ2-7; DNA: TGTGCCTGGAGTGTAGGGAGCGGCTACGAGCAGTACTTC; CDR3: CAWSVGSGYEQYF
V: TRBV7-2; D: TRBD2; size: .; length: 16; J: TRBJ2-1; DNA: TGTGCCAGCAGCAAGCCCGCCGGGACTACCGACAATGAGCAGTTCTTC; CDR3: CASSKPAGTTDNEQFF
V: TRBV4-2; D: .; size: .; length: 17; J: TRBJ1-3; DNA: TGTGCCAGCAGCCAAGATCCCCGCGGGTCCTCTGGAAACACCATATATTTT; CDR3: CASSQDPRGSSGNTIYF
V: TRBV27; D: TRBD1; size: .; length: 16; J: TRBJ2-3; DNA: TGTGCCAGCAGTATACAGGGGCCCCGACCCCCAGATACGCAGTATTTT; CDR3: CASSIQGPRPPDTQYF
V: TRBV19; D: TRBD1; size: .; length: 17; J: TRBJ1-2; DNA: TGTGCCAGTAGTTCGACGACAGGGACAAGGTGGGGCTATGGCTACACCTTC; CDR3: CASSSTTGTRWGYGYTF
V: TRBV6-5; D: .; size: .; length: 14; J: TRBJ1-5; DNA: TGTGCCAGCAGCAGAGGGAATGGCAATCAGCCCCAGCATTTT; CDR3: CASSRGNGNQPQHF
V: TRBV7-8; D: .; size: .; length: 12; J: TRBJ1-1; DNA: TGTGCCAGCAGCTCCTTTAATACTGAAGCTTTCTTT; CDR3: CASSSFNTEAFF
V: TRBV7-2; D: TRBD2; size: .; length: 15; J: TRBJ2-7; DNA: TGTGCCAGCAGCCAAGCGGGAGGGGTTACGTACGAGCAGTACTTC; CDR3: CASSQAGGVTYEQYF
V: TRBV30; D: .; size: .; length: 16; J: TRBJ1-2; DNA: TGTGCCTGGAGTGCCGTGGACCTCTATCAGAGCTATGGCTACACCTTC; CDR3: CAWSAVDLYQSYGYTF
V: TRBV5-1; D: .; size: .; length: 11; J: TRBJ2-1; DNA: TGCGCCAGCAGCCTGGAGGGTAAGCAGTTCTTC; CDR3: CASSLEGKQFF
V: TRBV11-3; D: .; size: few; length: 15; J: TRBJ2-1; DNA: TGTGCCAGAACCGCTGGGGCGGGATCCTACAATGAGCAGTTCTTC; CDR3: CARTAGAGSYNEQFF
V: TRBV7-2; D: .; size: once; length: 14; J: TRBJ2-5; DNA: TGTGCCAGCAGCTTAGGCCGTAGTCAGGGGACCCAGTACTTC; CDR3: CASSLGRSQGTQYF
V: TRBV7-9; D: .; size: once; length: 12; J: TRBJ1-1; DNA: TGTGCCAGCAGCTCGGCTAGGACTGAAGCTTTCTTT; CDR3: CASSSARTEAFF
V: TRBV4-2; D: .; size: .; length: 15; J: TRBJ1-1; DNA: TGTGCCAGCAGCCAAGGCACAGGGTCGTACACTGAAGCTTTCTTT; CDR3: CASSQGTGSYTEAFF
V: TRBV7-3; D: .; size: .; length: 13; J: TRBJ2-1; DNA: TGTGCCAGCAGCGTGACCGGGAGCAATGAGCAGTTCTTC; CDR3: CASSVTGSNEQFF
V: TRBV4-3; D: .; size: .; length: 14; J: TRBJ2-1; DNA: TGCGCCAGCAGCCAATGGCTGAGAGACAATGAGCAGTTCTTC; CDR3: CASSQWLRDNEQFF
V: TRBV6-1; D: TRBD1; size: .; length: 14; J: TRBJ2-7; DNA: TGTGCCAGCAGGGGGACAGGGAACTCCTACGAGCAGTACTTC; CDR3: CASRGTGNSYEQYF
V: TRBV18; D: TRBD2; size: .; length: 13; J: TRBJ2-5; DNA: TGTGCCAGCTCAGCGGGACTAGGAGAGACCCAGTACTTC; CDR3: CASSAGLGETQYF
V: TRBV28; D: .; size: .; length: 15; J: TRBJ2-5; DNA: TGTGCCAGCAGTTTGGGCAGCAGGGCCTTCGAGACCCAGTACTTC; CDR3: CASSLGSRAFETQYF
V: TRBV5-6; D: .; size: .; length: 17; J: TRBJ2-5; DNA: TGTGCCAGCAGACGAGTACAGGGTAATAGGGTACGAGAGACCCAGTACTTC; CDR3: CASRRVQGNRVRETQYF
V: TRBV2; D: TRBD1; size: .; length: 17; J: TRBJ1-1; DNA: TGTGCCAGCATGCCAGGGGGGCGAGGGAATTTAGTCACTGAAGCTTTCTTT; CDR3: CASMPGGRGNLVTEAFF
V: TRBV15; D: TRBD2; size: .; length: 15; J: TRBJ2-3; DNA: TGTGCCACCAGCAGAGAAACTAGCGGGAGTGATACGCAGTATTTT; CDR3: CATSRETSGSDTQYF
V: TRBV9; D: TRBD1; size: .; length: 14; J: TRBJ2-7; DNA: TGTGCCAGCAGCCCGGGGGACAGGGGTTACGAGCAGTACTTC; CDR3: CASSPGDRGYEQYF
V: TRBV5-3; D: TRBD1; size: .; length: 14; J: TRBJ2-7; DNA: TGTGCCAGAAGCCACCGGGACAGGGATTACGAGCAGTACTTC; CDR3: CARSHRDRDYEQYF
V: TRBV11-2; D: .; size: few; length: 13; J: TRBJ2-1; DNA: TGTGCCAGCAGCCAAGGACGGTACAATGAGCAGTTCTTC; CDR3: CASSQGRYNEQFF
V: TRBV25-1; D: .; size: .; length: 15; J: TRBJ2-1; DNA: TGTGCCAGCAGTGAATCCGGCTTGGGTCTGAATGAGCAGTTCTTC; CDR3: CASSESGLGLNEQFF
V: TRBV5-3; D: TRBD1; size: .; length: 17; J: TRBJ2-1; DNA: TGTGCCAGAAGTTCTGGACAGGGGATAAGCTCCTACAATGAGCAGTTCTTC; CDR3: CARSSGQGISSYNEQFF